The rows below give T cell receptor beta chains drawn from one sample of a study of blood T cell repertoires in COVID-19. This table comes from immunoSEQ multiplex PCR, and its TCRdb copy is limited to in-frame clones, with some not included. There are some 530,000 clones in the sample; less than 90% occur only once, and roughly 8.5% lies in the top ten. The material sequenced was PBMCs or T cells enriched from blood (not recorded which). The receptors shown here come from a woman aged 55-69 years who had recovered from COVID-19. Each CDR3 is given with its conserved first and last residue. Fields, in order: D gene, J gene, clone size, V gene, CDR3 protein, CDR3 DNA. The D gene is left open where the match is weak. Clone size is not always given. Where it is, it says once, few, many or a class for expanded clones.

>TRBD1|TRBJ1-1|NA|TRBV5-1
CASSIGQGGPRFRAFF
TGCGCCAGCAGCATAGGACAGGGAGGCCCCCGATTTCGAGCTTTCTTT
>NA|TRBJ1-2|once|TRBV29-1
CSVEDLPGKDYGYTF
TGCAGCGTTGAAGATCTGCCAGGGAAAGACTATGGCTACACCTTC
>NA|TRBJ1-1|NA|TRBV30
CAWSVRGLNTEAFF
TGTGCCTGGAGTGTACGGGGTTTGAACACTGAAGCTTTCTTT
>NA|TRBJ1-6|once|TRBV2
CASRATGNNSPLHF
TGTGCCAGCAGGGCTACAGGGAATAATTCACCCCTCCACTTT
>NA|TRBJ1-1|once|TRBV6-5
CASSSRVEAFF
TGTGCCAGCAGTTCAAGAGTAGAAGCTTTCTTT
>NA|TRBJ1-3|NA|TRBV14
CASSQWGTSSGNTIYF
TGTGCCAGCAGCCAATGGGGGACTAGCTCTGGAAACACCATATATTTT
>NA|TRBJ2-3|NA|TRBV25-1
CASSDRATSTDTQYF
TGTGCCAGCAGTGACAGGGCAACTAGCACAGATACGCAGTATTTT
>NA|TRBJ2-7|medium-sized|TRBV19
CASSMGLAYEQYF
TGTGCCAGTAGTATGGGACTGGCCTACGAGCAGTACTTC
>TRBD1|TRBJ1-1|NA|TRBV18
CASSLNTGVGTEAFF
TGTGCCAGCTCACTTAATACAGGGGTGGGGACTGAAGCTTTCTTT
>NA|TRBJ1-5|NA|TRBV5-5
CASSPGERAQPQHF
TGTGCCAGCAGCCCCGGGGAAAGGGCGCAGCCCCAGCATTTT
>NA|TRBJ2-7|NA|TRBV3-1/TRBV3-2
CASSQGQGFSYEQYF
TGTGCCAGCAGCCAAGGGCAGGGGTTCTCCTACGAGCAGTACTTC
>TRBD1|TRBJ1-2|NA|TRBV6-5
CASSYEGQVYGYTF
TGTGCCAGCAGTTACGAGGGACAGGTCTATGGCTACACCTTC
>TRBD1|TRBJ1-4|NA|TRBV25-1
CASSGGTGKNEKLFF
TGTGCCAGCAGTGGAGGGACAGGGAAGAATGAAAAACTGTTTTTT
>NA|TRBJ1-1|NA|TRBV30
CAWSVQGALGTEAFF
TGTGCCTGGAGTGTACAAGGGGCCCTCGGGACTGAAGCTTTCTTT
>TRBD2|TRBJ2-5|NA|TRBV28
CASTHDSGGLQETQYF
TGTGCCAGCACCCACGATAGCGGGGGGTTACAAGAGACCCAGTACTTC
>TRBD1|TRBJ1-1|NA|TRBV7-9
CASSLTGGRNTEAFF
TGTGCCAGCAGCTTAACAGGGGGTAGGAACACTGAAGCTTTCTTT
>NA|TRBJ1-2|NA|TRBV19
CASSIVDKPGDYGYTF
TGTGCCAGTAGTATCGTTGACAAACCCGGGGACTATGGCTACACCTTC
>TRBD1|TRBJ1-1|few|TRBV24-1
CATADRTNTEAFF
TGTGCCACCGCGGACAGGACTAACACTGAAGCTTTCTTT
>NA|TRBJ2-3|NA|TRBV7-6
CASRYSADDTDTQYF
TGTGCCAGCAGGTACAGTGCAGACGACACAGATACGCAGTATTTT
>TRBD1|TRBJ2-6|NA|TRBV2
CASNPGQGPFGANVLTF
TGTGCCAGCAACCCGGGACAGGGTCCGTTCGGGGCCAACGTCCTGACTTTC
>NA|TRBJ1-2|NA|TRBV2
CASKWGDYGYTF
TGTGCCAGCAAGTGGGGGGACTATGGCTACACCTTC
>TRBD1|TRBJ1-1|NA|TRBV5-4
CASSGGQEENTEAFF
TGTGCCAGCAGCGGCGGACAGGAGGAGAACACTGAAGCTTTCTTT
>NA|TRBJ2-3|NA|TRBV11-3
CASNAGRLSDTQYF
TGTGCCAGCAATGCGGGGCGACTGTCAGATACGCAGTATTTT
>TRBD1|TRBJ2-4|NA|TRBV24-1
CATSDPGTGKNIQYF
TGTGCCACCAGTGACCCCGGGACAGGTAAAAACATTCAGTACTTC
>NA|TRBJ1-3|few|TRBV6-5
CASGNEEVSGNTIYF
TGTGCCAGCGGAAACGAGGAAGTCTCTGGAAACACCATATATTTT
>NA|TRBJ1-5|NA|TRBV2
CASSAGLVNQPQHF
TGTGCCAGCAGTGCAGGGCTCGTCAATCAGCCCCAGCATTTT
>NA|TRBJ2-1|NA|TRBV27
CASSFFAGPEQFF
TGTGCCAGCAGTTTTTTCGCTGGGCCTGAGCAGTTCTTC
>NA|TRBJ1-3|NA|TRBV5-5
CASSLNAGGMSSGNTIYF
TGTGCCAGCAGCTTAAACGCTGGGGGCATGAGCTCTGGAAACACCATATATTTT
>TRBD1|TRBJ1-1|few|TRBV5-1
CASSFTGQGATEAFF
TGCGCCAGCAGCTTTACTGGACAGGGGGCAACTGAAGCTTTCTTT
>NA|TRBJ1-2|NA|TRBV5-6
CASSFEGARGYTF
TGTGCCAGCAGCTTTGAAGGGGCGCGTGGCTACACCTTC
>NA|TRBJ1-2|NA|TRBV30
CAGGDGYGYTF
TGTGCTGGAGGGGACGGGTATGGCTACACCTTC
>NA|TRBJ1-1|NA|TRBV11-2
CASSFTGEAFF
TGTGCCAGCAGCTTTACAGGGGAAGCTTTCTTT
>NA|TRBJ1-4|once|TRBV6-5
CATNRANSEKLFF
TGTGCCACCAACAGGGCTAATAGTGAAAAACTGTTTTTT
>TRBD1|TRBJ1-4|NA|TRBV5-1
CASSSGDRNEKLFF
TGCGCCAGCAGCTCAGGGGACAGGAATGAAAAACTGTTTTTT
>TRBD1|TRBJ1-2|NA|TRBV19
CASSIEAGGGYGYTF
TGTGCCAGTAGTATTGAAGCAGGGGGCGGCTATGGCTACACCTTC